The present T cell receptor beta chain was sequenced within a study of cytomegalovirus exposure and HLA in healthy donors. The CDR3 extends over 15 amino acids. V lost 3 bases and J lost 0, with 9 bases in between. Per the germline V gene, CDR1 is SGHVS and CDR2 is FNYEAQ. Study outcomes and limitations: Presence/absence comparisons presumed near-even sequencing depth among donors.

Both 60 Vbeta primers and 13 Jbeta primers went into the PCR. Profiling relied on immunoSEQ multiplex PCR, and the TCRdb table lists in-frame clones only, not all of them. The table has approximately 160,000 clones, 75% seen once. As concerns this clone: What it recognizes is unknown.

J is TRBJ2-1 and V is TRBV7-6; D not certain. This clonotype originated in a male donor in good health and CMV-seronegative. The sequenced material came from PBMCs. DNA of the CDR3: TGTGCCAGCAGCTTCTTAACCAGCTCCTACAATGAGCAGTTCTTC. It codes for CASSFLTSSYNEQFF.